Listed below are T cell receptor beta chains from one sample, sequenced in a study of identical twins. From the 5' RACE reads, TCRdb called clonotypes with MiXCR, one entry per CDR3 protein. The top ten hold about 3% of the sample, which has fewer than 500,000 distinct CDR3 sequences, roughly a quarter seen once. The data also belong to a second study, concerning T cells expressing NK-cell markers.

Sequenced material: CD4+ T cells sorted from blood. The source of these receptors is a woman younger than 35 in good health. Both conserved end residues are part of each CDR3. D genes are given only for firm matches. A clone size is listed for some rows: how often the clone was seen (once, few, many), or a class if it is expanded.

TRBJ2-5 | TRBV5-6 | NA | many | TGTGCCAGCAGCCCGGTTCCAACCACTAAAGAGACCCAGTACTTC | CASSPVPTTKETQYF
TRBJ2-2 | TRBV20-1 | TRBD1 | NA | TGCAGTGCTAGATCCCGGGACAGGGGGCCCGGGGAGCTGTTTTTT | CSARSRDRGPGELFF
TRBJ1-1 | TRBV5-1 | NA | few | TGCGCCAGCAGCTTGGGATCAGGGGTGGCTTTCTTT | CASSLGSGVAFF
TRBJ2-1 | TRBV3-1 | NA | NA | TGTGCCAGCAGCCAAGAAGGCAGAGGCTCCCAAGTGGAGTTCTTC | CASSQEGRGSQVEFF
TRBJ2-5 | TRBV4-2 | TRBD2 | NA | TGTGCCAGCAGCCCGCGGACTAGCGGAGACCAAGAGACCCAGTACTTC | CASSPRTSGDQETQYF
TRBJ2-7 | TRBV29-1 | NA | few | TGCAGCGTTGCGCAGGGCAGCTACGAGCAGTACTTC | CSVAQGSYEQYF
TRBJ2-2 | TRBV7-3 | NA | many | TGTGCCAGCAGCCTAGACAGAGACGACACCGGGGAGCTGTTTTTT | CASSLDRDDTGELFF
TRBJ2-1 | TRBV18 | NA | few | TGTGCCAGCTCACCACGGGGGGCCGTCTACAATGAGCAGTTCTTC | CASSPRGAVYNEQFF
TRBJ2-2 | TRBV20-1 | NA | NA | TGCAGTGCTAGTCCTCACACCGGGGAGCTGTTTTTT | CSASPHTGELFF
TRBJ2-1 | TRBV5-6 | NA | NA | TGTGCCAGCAGCTTGATTCCGGTATTCTCCTACAATGAGCAGTTCTTC | CASSLIPVFSYNEQFF
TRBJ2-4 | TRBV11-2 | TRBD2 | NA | TGTGCCAGCAGCTCGGGACTAGCAATTCAGTACTTC | CASSSGLAIQYF
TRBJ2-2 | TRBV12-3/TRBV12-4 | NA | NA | TGTGCCAGCAGTTTTGGTCCAGGCACCACCGGGGAGCTGTTTTTT | CASSFGPGTTGELFF
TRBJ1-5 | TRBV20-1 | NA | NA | TGCAGTGCAACTGATCCGGCAGGCCGGCTCAATCAGCCCCAGCATTTT | CSATDPAGRLNQPQHF
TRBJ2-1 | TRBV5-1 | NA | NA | TGCGCCAGCAGCTCACTGCTGGGCGATGAGCAGTTCTTC | CASSSLLGDEQFF
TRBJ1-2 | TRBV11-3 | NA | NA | TGTGCCAGCAGCCCCGGTACCTGGGGCCGCGACTTCTATGGCTACACCTTC | CASSPGTWGRDFYGYTF
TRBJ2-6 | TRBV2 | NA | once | TGTGCCAGCAGTGGGCAGGACGGGGGGGCCAACGTCCTGACTTTC | CASSGQDGGANVLTF
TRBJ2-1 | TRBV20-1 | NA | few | TGCAGTGCTCCACTCACCACAATAGGTGAGCAGTTCTTC | CSAPLTTIGEQFF
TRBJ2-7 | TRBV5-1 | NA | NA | TGCGCCAGCAGCTTGGAATCTAAAGAGCAGTACTTC | CASSLESKEQYF
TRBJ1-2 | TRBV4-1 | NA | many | TGCGCCAGCAGCCAAGTCAGGGCAGGGAAAGGCTACACCTTC | CASSQVRAGKGYTF
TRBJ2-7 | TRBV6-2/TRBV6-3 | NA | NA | TGTGCCAGCAGTTACGGGACTCGAGAGCAGTACTTC | CASSYGTREQYF
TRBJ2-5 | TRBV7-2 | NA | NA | TGTGCCAGCAGCAAGGACAGAGACCAAGAGACCCAGTACTTC | CASSKDRDQETQYF
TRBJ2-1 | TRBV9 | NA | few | TGTGCCAGCAGCCTAGGCGAGGGTGAGCAGTTCTTC | CASSLGEGEQFF
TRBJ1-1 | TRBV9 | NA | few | TGTGCCAGCGGGGGTTACTCCCCGGGCGCTGAAGCTTTCTTT | CASGGYSPGAEAFF
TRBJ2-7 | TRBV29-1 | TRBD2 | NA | TGCAGCGGGAGCCTAGCGGGGGGCAGGGAGCAGTACTTC | CSGSLAGGREQYF
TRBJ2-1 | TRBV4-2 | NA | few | TGTGCCAGCAGCCAGTCCACTAGTAAGGATGAGCAGTTCTTC | CASSQSTSKDEQFF
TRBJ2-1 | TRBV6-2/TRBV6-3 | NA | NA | TGTGCCAGCAGCCAACCTCCCAAATTAGGCCCCAATGAGCAGTTCTTC | CASSQPPKLGPNEQFF
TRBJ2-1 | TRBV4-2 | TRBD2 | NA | TGTGCCAGCAGCCCTACCAGGAGCCTAGCGGGGGCCCACAATGAGCAGTTCTTC | CASSPTRSLAGAHNEQFF
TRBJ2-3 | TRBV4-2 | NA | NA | TGTGCCAGCAGCCAAGAAGAGGGTCAATCAGATACGCAGTATTTT | CASSQEEGQSDTQYF
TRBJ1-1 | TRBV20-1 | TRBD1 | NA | TGCAGTGCTAGAGATTTCGCCTCAGGGGGAAACACTGAAGCTTTCTTT | CSARDFASGGNTEAFF
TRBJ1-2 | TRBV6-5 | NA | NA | TGTGCCAGCAGTACCGACAGCGTCAAGAGGGGAGGCTACACCTTC | CASSTDSVKRGGYTF
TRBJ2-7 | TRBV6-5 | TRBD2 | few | TGTGCCAGCAGTTCTGGGAGGGGCTCCTACGAGCAGTACTTC | CASSSGRGSYEQYF
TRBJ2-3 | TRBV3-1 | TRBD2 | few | TGTGCCAGCAGCAGCCAGCTAGCGGAAAGCACAGATACGCAGTATTTT | CASSSQLAESTDTQYF
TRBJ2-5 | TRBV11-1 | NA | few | TGTGCCAGCAGCTCCGCACCGGGGGGCGGAGAGACCCAGTACTTC | CASSSAPGGGETQYF
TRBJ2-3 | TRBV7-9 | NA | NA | TGTGCCAGCAGCTCCCCAGGGAAATTGGATACGCAGTATTTT | CASSSPGKLDTQYF
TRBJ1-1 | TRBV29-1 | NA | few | TGCAGCGTTGTGAAGGGGTCTTACACTGAAGCTTTCTTT | CSVVKGSYTEAFF
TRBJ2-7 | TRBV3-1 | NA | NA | TGTGCCAGCAGCCAAGAGAGTGTCAGAGCCTACGAGCAGTACTTC | CASSQESVRAYEQYF
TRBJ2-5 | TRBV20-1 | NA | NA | TGCAGTGCTGGGACAACGGCAGTCCAAGAGACCCAGTACTTC | CSAGTTAVQETQYF
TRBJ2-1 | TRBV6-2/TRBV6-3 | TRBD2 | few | TGTGCCAGCAGTTATGTCCTAGCGGCTAGCTCCTACAATGAGCAGTTCTTC | CASSYVLAASSYNEQFF
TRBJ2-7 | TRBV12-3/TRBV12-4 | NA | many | TGTGCCAGCAGTCCGAAGGGGGACTGGGGCTCCTACGAGCAGTACTTC | CASSPKGDWGSYEQYF
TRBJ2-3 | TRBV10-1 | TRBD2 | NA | TGCGCCAGCGCCCGAGGAGCGGGAGTGGGTGCAGATACGCAGTATTTT | CASARGAGVGADTQYF
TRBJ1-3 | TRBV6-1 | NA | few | TGTGCCAGCGGGGGATTCTCTGGAAACACCATATATTTT | CASGGFSGNTIYF
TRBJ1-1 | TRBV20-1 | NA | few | TGCAGTGCTAGGCAGGGTTCGGGAACTGAAGCTTTCTTT | CSARQGSGTEAFF
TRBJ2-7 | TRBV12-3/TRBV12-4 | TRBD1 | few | TGTGCCAGCAGTTTAGCGGGACAGGGGTACGACTACGAGCAGTACTTC | CASSLAGQGYDYEQYF
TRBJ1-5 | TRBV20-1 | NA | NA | TGCAGTGCTAGAGCAGGTGGACAGCCCCAGCATTTT | CSARAGGQPQHF
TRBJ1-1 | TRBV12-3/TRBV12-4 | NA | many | TGTGCCAGCAGTTTTACGGGCACTGAAGCTTTCTTT | CASSFTGTEAFF
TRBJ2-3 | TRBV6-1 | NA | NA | TGTGCCAGCAGTGTGGGGCCCTCGGATACGCAGTATTTT | CASSVGPSDTQYF
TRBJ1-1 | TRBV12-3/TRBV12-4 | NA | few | TGTGCCAGCAGTTTAGCTGGGGGACCCACTGAAGCTTTCTTT | CASSLAGGPTEAFF
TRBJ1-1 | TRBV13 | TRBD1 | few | TGTGCCAGCAGCTTAGGTGGGACAGGGGCCAGGGACACTGAAGCTTTCTTT | CASSLGGTGARDTEAFF
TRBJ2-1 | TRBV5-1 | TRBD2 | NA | TGCGCCAGCAGCCCCGGGACTAGCGTCTGGGGTGAGCAGTTCTTC | CASSPGTSVWGEQFF
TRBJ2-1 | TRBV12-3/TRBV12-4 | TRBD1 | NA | TGTGCCAGCAGTGACAGGGTTACCTACAATGAGCAGTTCTTC | CASSDRVTYNEQFF
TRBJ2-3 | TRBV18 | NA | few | TGTGCCAGCTCACCAGCAGTGGGGGATACGCAGTATTTT | CASSPAVGDTQYF
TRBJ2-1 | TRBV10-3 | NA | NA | TGTGCCATCAGTGAGTCGCAAGGTCTTTCCAGCTCCTACAATGAGCAGTTCTTC | CAISESQGLSSSYNEQFF
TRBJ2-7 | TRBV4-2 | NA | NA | TGTGCCAGCAGCCGAGTGTCAGGGGAGGCCTACGAGCAGTACTTC | CASSRVSGEAYEQYF
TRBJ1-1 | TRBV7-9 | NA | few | TGTGCCAGCAGCTTACCCGGAGGGAACACTGAAGCTTTCTTT | CASSLPGGNTEAFF
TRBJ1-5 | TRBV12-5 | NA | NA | TGTGCTAGTGGTTTGAGATTAACCTCTAGCAATCAGCCCCAGCATTTT | CASGLRLTSSNQPQHF
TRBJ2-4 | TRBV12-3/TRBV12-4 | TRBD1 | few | TGTGCCAGCAGTTTGGGGACAGGGGTGAACATTCAGTACTTC | CASSLGTGVNIQYF
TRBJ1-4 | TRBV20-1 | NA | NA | TGCAGTGCTAGGAGAGAGCCTAATGAAAAACTGTTTTTT | CSARREPNEKLFF
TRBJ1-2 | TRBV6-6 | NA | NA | TGTGCCACCTTGGCGGTTACCTATGGCTACACCTTC | CATLAVTYGYTF
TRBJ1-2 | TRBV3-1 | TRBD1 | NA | TGTCCCAGCAGCCACATGACAGGGAAAGGCTACGCCTTC | CPSSHMTGKGYAF